The 16 T cell receptor beta chains in this list originate from one sample, sequenced in a study of Ad26.COV2.S vaccination and SARS-CoV-2 variants. The assay was immunoSEQ multiplex PCR, and TCRdb's table has in-frame clones only and misses some. The data show hundreds of thousands of clones, about 88% seen once. The treatment denotes: 19 received Ad26.COV2.S at low or high dose, single or two shots; about 5 received placebo; per-sample allocation not given. Sampling was done on day 63 after the first vaccine or placebo injection. The material was peripheral blood, obtained in a trial of Ad26.COV2.S vaccine versus placebo. These TCRs come from a person between 18 and 60 years old who received the Ad26.COV2.S COVID-19 vaccine or a placebo.

This clone was recorded once. The rearrangement joins TRBV7-2 to TRBJ2-6; the D gene is possibly TRBD1 (5 bases). From germline, CDR1 is SGHTA and CDR2 FQGNSA. With 5 bases removed from V and 6 bases from J, the gap between germline ends came to 11 bases. This CDR3 is built from 14 residues. CDR3 protein: CASSLRTTANVLTF. The CDR3 DNA reads as TGTGCCAGCAGCCTCAGGACAACGGCCAACGTCCTGACTTTC.

V gene TRBV5-5 combines with J gene TRBJ2-4; no firm D call. CDR1 and CDR2 (germline): SGHKS, YYEKEE (reference sequence). The CDR3 totals 11 residues. Trimming removed 2 bases from V and 8 bases from J, with 5 bases in between. The CDR3, as DNA: TGTGCCAGCAGCTTTGGACACATTCAGTACTTC. Amino acid sequence: CASSFGHIQYF.

The chain is built from TRBV4-3 and TRBJ1-2; possible D gene TRBD1, 6 bases. The CDR3 sequence is 17 residues long. CDR1 is LGHNA and CDR2 is YSLEER in the germline V gene. The V end lost 3 bases, the J end lost 0 bases, and 17 bases lay between the germline ends. The CDR3, as DNA: TGCGCCAGCAGCCAGGGGGCCCAGGGAAGATCTAACTATGGCTACACCTTC. Protein sequence: CASSQGAQGRSNYGYTF.

The chain has TRBV6-2 or TRBV6-3 and TRBJ2-3; D is unresolved. The V and J ends lost 2 bases and 4 bases respectively, with 4 bases between them. CDR3 length equals 12 residues. Germline V CDR1 and CDR2: MNHEY, SVGEGT. The CDR3 nucleotides read TGTGCCAGCAGTTACACCCCAGATACGCAGTATTTT. Translating it yields CASSYTPDTQYF.

CDR3 residues: CASSGTDWAGYTF. DNA for the CDR3: TGCGCCAGCAGTGGGACAGACTGGGCTGGCTACACCTTC. The J gene is TRBJ1-2, the V gene TRBV5-1, with 7 nucleotides matching TRBD1. CDR3 length equals 13 residues. The junction had 8 bases not matched to a gene; V was cut back by 5 bases and J by 7 bases. Germline loops: CDR1 SGHRS, CDR2 YFSETQ.

The genes are TRBV4-3 and TRBJ2-1; unclear D gene. This CDR3 contains 13 residues. The V gene lost 4 bases and the J gene lost 4 bases, with 8 bases spanning the gap. Germline assignment: CDR1 LGHNA and CDR2 YSLEER. The CDR3 sequence: CASSPALYNEQFF. CDR3 sequence (DNA): TGCGCCAGCAGCCCGGCGTTGTACAATGAGCAGTTCTTC.

The rearrangement uses TRBV29-1 and TRBJ2-1; D perhaps matches TRBD2 (6 bases). Trimming left V 3 bases short and J 8 bases short, with 20 bases between. CDR3 length: 15 amino acids. The V gene's germline CDR1 is SQVTM and CDR2 ANQGSEA. CDR3 loop: CSVEGLGRGFYEQFF. In nucleotides, the CDR3 is TGCAGCGTTGAGGGGTTGGGGCGGGGCTTCTATGAGCAGTTCTTC.

The chain employs TRBV4-3 and TRBJ1-1; D is undetermined. This CDR3 has 15 amino acids. The V gene lost 4 bases and the J gene lost 2 bases, with 14 bases spanning the gap. The germline V gene has CDR1 LGHNA and CDR2 YSLEER. CDR3 nucleotides: TGCGCCAGCAGCCCCCGTACGGCAGGCAACACTGAAGCTTTCTTT. It yields the protein CASSPRTAGNTEAFF.

The CDR3 here is CASSLESLSLGGNEQFF. The CDR3 nucleotides are TGTGCCAGCAGCTTAGAATCGCTCAGTCTAGGGGGCAATGAGCAGTTCTTC. The chain employs TRBV7-2 and TRBJ2-1, with D possibly TRBD1 on 6 matching bases. Germline V gene lookup returns CDR1 SGHTA and CDR2 FQGNSA. Trimming removed 1 base at V and 6 bases at J, with 19 bases between. The length of the CDR3 is 17 residues.

The J gene is TRBJ2-7, the V gene TRBV5-1; 9 bases agree with TRBD1. Trimming took 6 bases from V and 6 from J; bases not matched to a gene: 10. Germline V CDR1 and CDR2: SGHRS, YFSETQ. The CDR3 is made up of 14 amino acids. The CDR3 reads CASNSGQGAVEQYF. DNA of the CDR3: TGCGCCAGCAACTCGGGACAGGGAGCAGTCGAGCAGTACTTC.

The chain links TRBV4-3 to TRBJ1-6, with TRBD1 identical over 8 bases. CDR1 and CDR2 from the germline V gene are LGHNA and YSLEER. This CDR3 contains 16 residues. The trim removed 1 base at V and 14 bases at J, leaving 13 bases unmatched. CDR3 protein: CASSQAPRDRFGSLHF. CDR3 coding DNA: TGCGCCAGCAGCCAAGCCCCCCGGGACAGGTTCGGCTCCCTCCACTTT.

The chain combines TRBV29-1 with TRBJ2-7, with TRBD1 identical over 9 bases. CDR1 SQVTM and CDR2 ANQGSEA come from the germline V gene. The CDR3 runs 13 residues. The junction had 10 bases not matched to a gene; V was cut back by 7 bases and J by 6 bases. The CDR3 protein is CSAGGQGEAEQYF. In DNA, the CDR3 is TGCAGCGCTGGGGGACAGGGCGAAGCCGAGCAGTACTTC.

The chain links TRBV4-3 to TRBJ1-2; tentative D call: TRBD1 (5 bases). The CDR3 is 15 residues long. Germline V gives CDR1 LGHNA, CDR2 YSLEER. V was trimmed by 0 bases and J by 6 bases, leaving 14 bases between them. The CDR3 reads CASSQDFGGSNGYTF. CDR3 bases: TGCGCCAGCAGCCAAGATTTTGGGGGAAGCAATGGCTACACCTTC.

The chain links TRBV28 to TRBJ2-2; a possible D gene is TRBD2 (6 bases). The CDR3 is made up of 16 amino acids. The germline CDR1 and CDR2 sequences are MDHEN and SYDVKM. V was trimmed by 7 bases and J by 4 bases, leaving 19 bases between them. The DNA of the CDR3 is TGTGCCAGCACCCCCCGGGCGGGGAAGGGCACCGGGGAGCTGTTTTTT. Its protein is CASTPRAGKGTGELFF. The full variable domain, in which reference TRBV28 and TRBJ2-2 provide the parts outside the CDR3, is DVKVTQSSRYLVKRTGEKVFLECVQDMDHENMFWYRQDPGLGLRLIYFSYDVKMKEKGDIPEGYSVSREKKERFSLILESASTNQTSMYLCASTPRAGKGTGELFFGEGSRLTVL.

V usage is TRBV7-2 and J usage is TRBJ2-5, with D perhaps assigned TRBD1 or TRBD2 (5 bases each). The V end was cut by 0 bases, the J end by 5 bases, with 16 bases between. This CDR3 has 16 amino acids. Germline-derived CDR1 and CDR2 are SGHTA and FQGNSA. CDR3 protein: CASSLALGDPGETQYF. CDR3 nucleotides: TGTGCCAGCAGCTTAGCGCTGGGGGACCCGGGGGAGACCCAGTACTTC.

This clone was seen more than once but under ten times. J is TRBJ2-1 and V is TRBV19; D possibly matches TRBD1 or TRBD2 (5 bases each). The CDR3 extends over 15 amino acids. Trimming removed 5 bases from V and 4 bases from J, with 15 bases in between. CDR1 LNHDA and CDR2 SQIVND come from the germline V gene (reference sequence). The chain's CDR3 is CASSRGFQNYNEQFF. The CDR3, as DNA: TGTGCCAGTAGTCGGGGCTTTCAAAATTACAATGAGCAGTTCTTC.